This is a list of T cell receptor beta chains from one sample in a study of blood T cells in healthy people across ages. TCRdb re-called the 5' RACE reads through MiXCR, storing one row per CDR3 protein. In the table there are about 900,000 distinct CDR3 sequences, about 59% of which are singletons. The sample taken for sequencing was blood. These receptors were obtained from a man under 40 in good health. The CDR3 runs from the conserved cysteine through the conserved F or W. D genes are given only for firm matches. Size is omitted from some rows. Given values are once, few, many or a class for expanded clones.

clone size: once
V gene: TRBV20-1
D gene: NA
J gene: TRBJ2-7
CDR3 DNA: TGCAGTGCTAGTGTCGCGGATTACAATGAGCAGTACTTC
CDR3 protein: CSASVADYNEQYF

clone size: NA
V gene: TRBV7-2
D gene: NA
J gene: TRBJ1-2
CDR3 DNA: TGTGCCAGCAGCTTAGCGCAACTGAGGACGGACTATGGCTACACCTTC
CDR3 protein: CASSLAQLRTDYGYTF

clone size: NA
V gene: TRBV20-1
D gene: TRBD2
J gene: TRBJ2-3
CDR3 DNA: TGCAGTGCTAGTAGCGGGGACGGGACAGATACGCAGTATTTT
CDR3 protein: CSASSGDGTDTQYF

clone size: NA
V gene: TRBV5-1
D gene: TRBD1
J gene: TRBJ1-1
CDR3 DNA: TGCGCCAGCAGCTCCGATCGGACAGGAAGCACTGAAGCTTTCTTT
CDR3 protein: CASSSDRTGSTEAFF

clone size: NA
V gene: TRBV5-1
D gene: NA
J gene: TRBJ1-6
CDR3 DNA: TGCGCCAGCAGCATATTACAGAGCTCCTATAATTCACCCCTCCACTTT
CDR3 protein: CASSILQSSYNSPLHF

clone size: once
V gene: TRBV5-1
D gene: TRBD2
J gene: TRBJ2-3
CDR3 DNA: TGCGCCAGCAGCTTGGTACTAGCGGGGTACACAGATACGCAGTATTTT
CDR3 protein: CASSLVLAGYTDTQYF

clone size: once
V gene: TRBV3-1
D gene: NA
J gene: TRBJ1-6
CDR3 DNA: TGTGCCAGCAGCCAAGTCGGTGGGCAGAGTAATTCACCCCTCCACTTT
CDR3 protein: CASSQVGGQSNSPLHF

clone size: NA
V gene: TRBV28
D gene: TRBD2
J gene: TRBJ2-5
CDR3 DNA: TGTGCCAGCAGTTCGAGCGGGGGCACCTGGGGAGAGACCCAGTACTTC
CDR3 protein: CASSSSGGTWGETQYF

clone size: NA
V gene: TRBV20-1
D gene: NA
J gene: TRBJ1-4
CDR3 DNA: TGCAGTGCTAGAGACAGGGCAGGCAATGAAAAACTGTTTTTT
CDR3 protein: CSARDRAGNEKLFF

clone size: NA
V gene: TRBV6-6
D gene: NA
J gene: TRBJ2-6
CDR3 DNA: TGTGCCAGCGGGGACTCCCACTCTGGGGCCAACGTCCTGACTTTC
CDR3 protein: CASGDSHSGANVLTF

clone size: NA
V gene: TRBV6-1
D gene: NA
J gene: TRBJ2-7
CDR3 DNA: TGTGCCAGCAGTGAAATGGGCGTCTCCTACGAGCAGTACTTC
CDR3 protein: CASSEMGVSYEQYF

clone size: NA
V gene: TRBV5-1
D gene: TRBD1
J gene: TRBJ2-1
CDR3 DNA: TGCGCCAGCAGCTCTGGGTACAGGGGGCCCGATGAGCAGTTCTTC
CDR3 protein: CASSSGYRGPDEQFF

clone size: NA
V gene: TRBV29-1
D gene: NA
J gene: TRBJ2-3
CDR3 DNA: TGCAGCGTTGAGGCGCGCACAGATACGCGGTATTTT
CDR3 protein: CSVEARTDTRYF

clone size: NA
V gene: TRBV28
D gene: TRBD1
J gene: TRBJ2-4
CDR3 DNA: TGTGCCAGCAGTTCGACAGGGCTTACGCAGTACTTC
CDR3 protein: CASSSTGLTQYF

clone size: NA
V gene: TRBV13
D gene: TRBD1
J gene: TRBJ2-3
CDR3 DNA: TGTGCCAGCAACGCAAGGGGGCACACAGATACGCAGTATTTT
CDR3 protein: CASNARGHTDTQYF

clone size: NA
V gene: TRBV9
D gene: NA
J gene: TRBJ2-1
CDR3 DNA: TGTGCCAGCAGCCTCGGGACTGTCGGAGAGGAGCAGTTCTTC
CDR3 protein: CASSLGTVGEEQFF

clone size: few
V gene: TRBV29-1
D gene: NA
J gene: TRBJ2-7
CDR3 DNA: TGCAGCGCATTGGTTAACCACCACGAGCAGTACTTC
CDR3 protein: CSALVNHHEQYF

clone size: NA
V gene: TRBV9
D gene: NA
J gene: TRBJ1-2
CDR3 DNA: TGTGCCAGCAGCGTAGCTACGATGGACAGACTTGGGGCCTATGGCTACACCTTC
CDR3 protein: CASSVATMDRLGAYGYTF

clone size: NA
V gene: TRBV9
D gene: TRBD2
J gene: TRBJ2-7
CDR3 DNA: TGTGCCAGCAGCTCTAGCGGGGGGGCCTCCGAGCAGTACTTC
CDR3 protein: CASSSSGGASEQYF

clone size: NA
V gene: TRBV7-2
D gene: NA
J gene: TRBJ2-7
CDR3 DNA: TGTGCCAGCAGCTTGCAGTACGAGGCCTACGAGCAGTACTTC
CDR3 protein: CASSLQYEAYEQYF

clone size: NA
V gene: TRBV6-5
D gene: NA
J gene: TRBJ2-1
CDR3 DNA: TGTGCCAGCAGTTACGGGCCGACCCACAATGAGCAGTTCTTC
CDR3 protein: CASSYGPTHNEQFF

clone size: NA
V gene: TRBV4-3
D gene: TRBD1
J gene: TRBJ1-2
CDR3 DNA: TGCGCCAGCAGCCAAATCCCCGGGACAGGGGTCGGCTACACCTTC
CDR3 protein: CASSQIPGTGVGYTF

clone size: NA
V gene: TRBV9
D gene: NA
J gene: TRBJ2-7
CDR3 DNA: TGTGCCAGCAGCGTAGGAGAAAAACCCTACGAGCAGTACTTC
CDR3 protein: CASSVGEKPYEQYF

clone size: few
V gene: TRBV28
D gene: NA
J gene: TRBJ2-7
CDR3 DNA: TGTGCCAGTACTCCCTGGGCTACAGACGAGCAGTACTTC
CDR3 protein: CASTPWATDEQYF

clone size: NA
V gene: TRBV9
D gene: TRBD2
J gene: TRBJ2-5
CDR3 DNA: TGTGCCAGCAGCGTGGGGACTAGCGGTTACCAAGAGACCCAGTACTTC
CDR3 protein: CASSVGTSGYQETQYF

clone size: NA
V gene: TRBV6-6
D gene: TRBD1
J gene: TRBJ2-3
CDR3 DNA: TGTGCCAGCAGTTACCCCAGGACAGGGGGACGAGATGCGCAGTATTTT
CDR3 protein: CASSYPRTGGRDAQYF

clone size: NA
V gene: TRBV27
D gene: NA
J gene: TRBJ2-1
CDR3 DNA: TGTGCCAGCAGACTCCCGAGCTCCTACAATGAGCAGTTCTTC
CDR3 protein: CASRLPSSYNEQFF

clone size: NA
V gene: TRBV7-9
D gene: NA
J gene: TRBJ1-1
CDR3 DNA: TGTGCCAGCAGCTCTCGACAGGAAAGGAACACTGAAGCTTTCTTT
CDR3 protein: CASSSRQERNTEAFF

clone size: NA
V gene: TRBV5-1
D gene: TRBD2
J gene: TRBJ2-1
CDR3 DNA: TGCGCCAGCCATAATGCGGGGGGGTCCGCGGTTGAGCAGTTCTTC
CDR3 protein: CASHNAGGSAVEQFF

clone size: NA
V gene: TRBV2
D gene: NA
J gene: TRBJ2-4
CDR3 DNA: TGTGCCAGCAGTGAAGCCTCGACGTTAGGGGTTCCTCCCAAAAACATTCAGTACTTC
CDR3 protein: CASSEASTLGVPPKNIQYF

clone size: NA
V gene: TRBV5-1
D gene: NA
J gene: TRBJ2-2
CDR3 DNA: TGCGCCAGCAGCTTGGCCGTGAGGCGAGCAGGGGGGCCCGGGGAGCTGTTTTTT
CDR3 protein: CASSLAVRRAGGPGELFF

clone size: NA
V gene: TRBV28
D gene: NA
J gene: TRBJ2-1
CDR3 DNA: TGTGCCAGCAGTTTACAGGGTAATGGGCAGTTCTTC
CDR3 protein: CASSLQGNGQFF

clone size: NA
V gene: TRBV7-2
D gene: NA
J gene: TRBJ1-6
CDR3 DNA: TGTGCCAGCAGCTTAGCGCTGCGGCAGCGAGGGGGCTCCTATAATTCACCCCTCCACTTT
CDR3 protein: CASSLALRQRGGSYNSPLHF

clone size: few
V gene: TRBV6-6
D gene: NA
J gene: TRBJ1-1
CDR3 DNA: TGTGCCAGCAGTGACTCGGCGGGAGTGGGCGCTTTCTTT
CDR3 protein: CASSDSAGVGAFF

clone size: NA
V gene: TRBV7-3
D gene: NA
J gene: TRBJ2-5
CDR3 DNA: TGTGCCAGCAGCTCTGGGACTTCGAAGCTAGAGACCCAGTACTTC
CDR3 protein: CASSSGTSKLETQYF

clone size: NA
V gene: TRBV3-1
D gene: NA
J gene: TRBJ2-3
CDR3 DNA: TGTGCCAGCAGCCAAGTTGACGCGGCCCACACAGATACGCAGTATTTT
CDR3 protein: CASSQVDAAHTDTQYF

clone size: NA
V gene: TRBV15
D gene: TRBD2
J gene: TRBJ2-3
CDR3 DNA: TGTGCCACCAGCAGAGTCCGACTAGCGGGGGGAGATACGCAGTATTTT
CDR3 protein: CATSRVRLAGGDTQYF

clone size: few
V gene: TRBV21-1
D gene: NA
J gene: TRBJ2-4
CDR3 DNA: TGTGCCAGAACCTACCTAGAGGTGAGGAACATTCAGTACTTC
CDR3 protein: CARTYLEVRNIQYF